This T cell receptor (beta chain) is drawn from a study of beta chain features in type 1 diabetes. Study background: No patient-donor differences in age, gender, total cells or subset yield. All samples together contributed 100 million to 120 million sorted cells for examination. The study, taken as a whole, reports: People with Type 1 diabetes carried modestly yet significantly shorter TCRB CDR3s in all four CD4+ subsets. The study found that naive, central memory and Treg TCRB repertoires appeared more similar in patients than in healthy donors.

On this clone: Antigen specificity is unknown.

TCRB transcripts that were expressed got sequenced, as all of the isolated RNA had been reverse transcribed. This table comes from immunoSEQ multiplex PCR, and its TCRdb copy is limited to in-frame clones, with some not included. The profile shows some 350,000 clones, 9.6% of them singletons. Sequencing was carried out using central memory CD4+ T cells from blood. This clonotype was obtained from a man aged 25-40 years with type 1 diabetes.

The CDR3 loop reads CASSSGAQETQYF. CDR3 DNA: TGTGCCAGCAGTTCAGGGGCCCAAGAGACCCAGTACTTC. J is TRBJ2-5 and V is TRBV6-6, with D maybe TRBD1 (6 bases). V dropped 4 bases and J dropped 1 base, with 7 bases sitting between them. Germline assignment: CDR1 MNHNY and CDR2 SVGAGI (reference sequence). This CDR3 contains 13 residues.